Given below is one T cell receptor beta chain in context. This record belongs to a study of CD8+ T cells in alopecia areata. Germline CDR1 and CDR2: SEHNR and FQNEAQ (reference sequence). Losses at the gene ends were 1 base for V and 3 bases for J; bases not matched to a gene: 3. This CDR3 comprises 14 residues. RNA extraction was followed by reverse transcription into cDNA, which acted as the sequencing template. Sequenced by immunoSEQ multiplex PCR; TCRdb stores in-frame clones only, minus some. The sample has 150,000 or so clones; around 86% are singletons. The clonotype comes from a human donor with alopecia areata. Sequenced material: CD8+ T cells sorted from blood, taken at week 0. The V gene is TRBV7-9, the J gene TRBJ2-7, with 7 bases fitting TRBD1. The CDR3 is CASSLEGTDYEQYF. The CDR3 DNA is TGTGCCAGCAGCTTAGAGGGGACAGACTACGAGCAGTACTTC.